The rows below give T cell receptor beta chains drawn from one sample of a study of OX40 agonist ivuxolimab in advanced cancers. The assay was immunoSEQ multiplex PCR, and TCRdb's table has in-frame clones only and misses some. The sample consists of 75,000 to 80,000 clones, around four fifths of them appearing once. The sequences come from CD4+ or CD8+ T cells sorted from blood, collected in a trial of the OX40 agonist ivuxolimab. The receptors shown here come from an adult with an advanced solid tumor such as melanoma, head and neck, liver or kidney cancer. The CDR3 runs from the conserved cysteine through the conserved F or W. Each record gives: J gene, V gene, clone size, D gene, CDR3 DNA, CDR3 protein. A D gene is named only where the DNA matches it firmly. For some rows the clone size is stated as once, few or many, or as a class when expanded; others skip it.

J: TRBJ2-5
V: TRBV5-1
size: NA
D: TRBD2
DNA: TGCGCCAGCAGCCTAGCGGGAGACTGGAAGACCCAGTACTTC
CDR3: CASSLAGDWKTQYF

J: TRBJ1-5
V: TRBV19
size: NA
D: NA
DNA: TGTGCCAGTAGTATAGTGTACGTTGGGAATCAGCCCCAGCATTTT
CDR3: CASSIVYVGNQPQHF

J: TRBJ2-7
V: TRBV30
size: NA
D: NA
DNA: TGTGCCTGGAGTGAAGGGCAATCCTACGAGCAGTACTTC
CDR3: CAWSEGQSYEQYF

J: TRBJ1-5
V: TRBV7-2
size: NA
D: NA
DNA: TGTGCCAGCAGCTTAGAAGCTACGTCCGGCAATCAGCCCCAGCATTTT
CDR3: CASSLEATSGNQPQHF

J: TRBJ2-7
V: TRBV28
size: NA
D: NA
DNA: TGTGCCAGCCGCCCGGTAGGGGGATCCTACGAGCAGTACTTC
CDR3: CASRPVGGSYEQYF

J: TRBJ2-2
V: TRBV13
size: NA
D: NA
DNA: TGTGCCAGCAGCACCCGGGACTTCCACACCGGGGAGCTGTTTTTT
CDR3: CASSTRDFHTGELFF

J: TRBJ1-6
V: TRBV7-9
size: NA
D: NA
DNA: TGTGCCAGCAGCCCGGACAGAATTAATCCACCCCTCCACTTT
CDR3: CASSPDRINPPLHF

J: TRBJ1-1
V: TRBV7-9
size: NA
D: NA
DNA: TGTGCCAGCAGCCCACAAAACCTAGCTGCGAGAGCTTTCTTT
CDR3: CASSPQNLAARAFF

J: TRBJ2-1
V: TRBV6-6
size: NA
D: TRBD2
DNA: TGTGCCAGCATCTCTAGCGGGGGGGCAGGTGAGCAGTTCTTC
CDR3: CASISSGGAGEQFF

J: TRBJ1-2
V: TRBV7-9
size: NA
D: TRBD1
DNA: TGTGCCAGCAGCACAGGGGGCGGATTCTCTGGCTACACCTTC
CDR3: CASSTGGGFSGYTF

J: TRBJ2-1
V: TRBV7-9
size: NA
D: TRBD2
DNA: TGTGCCAGCAGCGCTATCTTTAGCGGGAGTAGTAATGAGCAGTTCTTC
CDR3: CASSAIFSGSSNEQFF

J: TRBJ1-4
V: TRBV7-8
size: few
D: NA
DNA: TGTGCCAGCAGCTTCGTCCCTCAGGGGTCGGGTTTTGAAAAACTGTTTTTT
CDR3: CASSFVPQGSGFEKLFF

J: TRBJ2-5
V: TRBV5-1
size: NA
D: NA
DNA: TGCGCCAGCAGCTCTACGAGCGGTCAAGAGACCCAGTACTTC
CDR3: CASSSTSGQETQYF

J: TRBJ2-3
V: TRBV5-4
size: NA
D: TRBD2
DNA: TGTGCCAGCAGTCTTAGCGGGAGGGACACAGATACGCAGTATTTT
CDR3: CASSLSGRDTDTQYF

J: TRBJ2-3
V: TRBV5-5
size: NA
D: TRBD1
DNA: TGTGCCAGCAGCTTCGGACAGGGCACAGATACGCAGTATTTT
CDR3: CASSFGQGTDTQYF

J: TRBJ1-6
V: TRBV6-1
size: NA
D: NA
DNA: TGTGCCACCCTTCAGGGGATTTTTCGGGATTCACCCCTCCACTTT
CDR3: CATLQGIFRDSPLHF

J: TRBJ1-5
V: TRBV6-5
size: NA
D: NA
DNA: TGTGCCAGCAGCGCCGCCCTATGGAATCAGCCCCAGCATTTT
CDR3: CASSAALWNQPQHF

J: TRBJ2-7
V: TRBV5-1
size: NA
D: NA
DNA: TGCGCCAGCAAGGGTGGGGCAGATAGCGAGCAGTACTTC
CDR3: CASKGGADSEQYF

J: TRBJ2-4
V: TRBV29-1
size: NA
D: NA
DNA: TGCAGCGTTAGCGGCGAGCGGGCCAACAAAAACATTCAGTACTTC
CDR3: CSVSGERANKNIQYF

J: TRBJ2-3
V: TRBV7-8
size: NA
D: NA
DNA: TGTGCCAGCAGACGACTAGTTGTTCTTGGGACAGATACGCAGTATTTT
CDR3: CASRRLVVLGTDTQYF

J: TRBJ2-1
V: TRBV4-1
size: few
D: TRBD2
DNA: TGCGCCAGCAGCCAAGCACTAGCGGTGAGCTCCTACAATGAGCAGTTCTTC
CDR3: CASSQALAVSSYNEQFF

J: TRBJ1-2
V: TRBV5-1
size: NA
D: TRBD1
DNA: TGCGCCAGCAGCTTGAGGACAGGGCACTATGGCTACACCTTC
CDR3: CASSLRTGHYGYTF

J: TRBJ2-7
V: TRBV7-9
size: NA
D: TRBD2
DNA: TGTGCCAGCAGCCAACTGGGGAAAGGACTAGCGTACGAGCAGTACTTC
CDR3: CASSQLGKGLAYEQYF

J: TRBJ2-5
V: TRBV5-1
size: NA
D: NA
DNA: TGCGCCAGCAGCCCCCCCAGTACCTCTGCTGAGACCCAGTACTTC
CDR3: CASSPPSTSAETQYF

J: TRBJ1-1
V: TRBV9
size: once
D: NA
DNA: TGTGCCAGCAGCGTAGAGGAGGGAACGGTTGAAGCTTTCTTT
CDR3: CASSVEEGTVEAFF

J: TRBJ1-1
V: TRBV5-5
size: few
D: NA
DNA: TGTGCCAGCAGCTTGAACACACTGAACACTGAAGCTTTCTTT
CDR3: CASSLNTLNTEAFF

J: TRBJ2-3
V: TRBV2
size: NA
D: TRBD1
DNA: TGTGCCAGCTGGGGCGACAGGGATGGCACAGATACGCAGTATTTT
CDR3: CASWGDRDGTDTQYF

J: TRBJ2-3
V: TRBV9
size: NA
D: NA
DNA: TGTGCCAGCAGCGTACCCGGGACTAGCACAGATACGCAGTATTTT
CDR3: CASSVPGTSTDTQYF

J: TRBJ2-2
V: TRBV11-3
size: NA
D: NA
DNA: TGTGCCAGCAGCTTAGCAGTAACCCCCGGGGAGCTGTTTTTT
CDR3: CASSLAVTPGELFF

J: TRBJ2-7
V: TRBV11-2
size: NA
D: NA
DNA: TGTGCCAGCAGCTTAGGCGGGGACTCCTACGAGCAGTACTTC
CDR3: CASSLGGDSYEQYF

J: TRBJ2-2
V: TRBV4-1
size: NA
D: TRBD1
DNA: TGCGCCAGCAGCCGAGGACAGGGGTGGACCGGGGAGCTGTTTTTT
CDR3: CASSRGQGWTGELFF

J: TRBJ1-4
V: TRBV7-9
size: few
D: NA
DNA: TGTGCCAGCAGCTACGGCGAACAGGGACTGTTTTTT
CDR3: CASSYGEQGLFF

J: TRBJ1-2
V: TRBV6-1
size: NA
D: NA
DNA: TGTGCCAGCAGTGAGGCCGGACAGTATGGCTACACCTTC
CDR3: CASSEAGQYGYTF

J: TRBJ2-2
V: TRBV5-1
size: NA
D: NA
DNA: TGCGCCAGCAGACGACAGAGCCCTGGAACCGGGGAGCTGTTTTTT
CDR3: CASRRQSPGTGELFF

J: TRBJ2-2
V: TRBV2
size: NA
D: NA
DNA: TGTGCCAACAGTGAACAGCGGGTAAACACCGGGGAGCTGTTTTTT
CDR3: CANSEQRVNTGELFF

J: TRBJ1-2
V: TRBV18
size: NA
D: NA
DNA: TGTGCCAGCTCACCAATTGGGGCGGACTATGGCTACACCTTC
CDR3: CASSPIGADYGYTF